One T cell receptor beta chain is described in this entry. Its antigen is as yet unknown. The CDR3 consists of 14 residues. V gave up 3 bases and J gave up 3 bases; unmatched junction bases: 5. Germline V gene lookup returns CDR1 SQVTM and CDR2 ANQGSEA. The sample is drawn from a study of PD-L1 blockade in urothelial cancer. Across the study: At some point between 2014 and 2016 therapy began: atezolizumab 1,200 mg intravenously every 3 weeks. Researchers found blood samples held a median of roughly 140,000 T cells. Blood analysis took place 3 weeks (second dose) and 6 weeks after treatment start.

Study conclusions and caveats: Clones that were tumor-associated expanded more in the blood of durable-benefit patients at 3 weeks.

Indicated time point: pretreatment peripheral blood. Here immunoSEQ multiplex PCR was the method, and the copy in TCRdb shows in-frame clones only, minus some. The repertoire holds some 44,000 clones, with 70% to 90% as singletons. This chain joins TRBV29-1 and TRBJ2-3; 8 nucleotides align to TRBD1. The TCR was taken from a man aged 60 to 75 with urothelial cancer. The sample was PBMCs, taken around atezolizumab (anti-PD-L1) treatment. The CDR3 nucleotides read TGCAGCGTTGATTTTGGACAGGGAACAGATACGCAGTATTTT. Residues: CSVDFGQGTDTQYF.